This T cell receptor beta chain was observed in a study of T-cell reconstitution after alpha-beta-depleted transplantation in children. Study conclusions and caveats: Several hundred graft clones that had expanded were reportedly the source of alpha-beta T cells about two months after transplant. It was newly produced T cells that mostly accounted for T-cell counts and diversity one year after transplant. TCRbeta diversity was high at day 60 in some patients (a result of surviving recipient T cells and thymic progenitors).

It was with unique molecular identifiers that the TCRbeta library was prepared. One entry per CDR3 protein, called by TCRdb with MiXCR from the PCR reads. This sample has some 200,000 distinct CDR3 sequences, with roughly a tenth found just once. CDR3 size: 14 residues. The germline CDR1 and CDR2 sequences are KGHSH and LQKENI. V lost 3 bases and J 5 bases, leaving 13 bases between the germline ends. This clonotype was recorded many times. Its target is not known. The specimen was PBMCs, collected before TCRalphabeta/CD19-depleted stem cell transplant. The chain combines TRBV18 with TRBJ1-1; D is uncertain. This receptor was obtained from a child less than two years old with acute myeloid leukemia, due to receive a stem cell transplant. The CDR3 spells CASSPAYLGTEAFF. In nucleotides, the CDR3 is TGTGCCAGCTCACCCGCCTACTTGGGGACTGAAGCTTTCTTT.